The 26 T cell receptor beta chains below all came from one sample that was sequenced in a study of T cells in Graves' hyperthyroidism and ophthalmopathy. The investigators amplified TCR beta CDR3 regions from RNA transcripts. RT-PCR in the first round (using the HTBI primer set) targeted the TCR CDR3. TCRdb recomputed calls from the multiplex PCR reads with MiXCR, one row per CDR3 protein. The sample includes a few hundred thousand distinct CDR3 sequences, 15% of them seen just once. Sequencing was carried out using blood. The receptors derive from a woman aged 30 to 39 with Graves' hyperthyroidism.

The table lists this clonotype with a few counts. The chain employs TRBV7-7 and TRBJ2-3; D is undetermined. Germline loops: CDR1 SSHAT, CDR2 FNYEAQ (reference sequence). The V gene lost 5 bases and the J gene lost 8 bases, with 14 bases spanning the gap. The CDR3 length is 13 residues. The CDR3 sequence: CASSQDDGSTQYF. In DNA form, the CDR3 reads TGTGCCAGCAGCCAAGACGACGGATCTACGCAGTATTTT. Using reference TRBV7-7 and TRBJ2-3 for the parts outside the CDR3, the full variable domain is GAGVSQSPRYKVTKRGQDVTLRCDPISSHATLYWYQQALGQGPEFLTYFNYEAQPDKSGLPSDRFSAERPEGSISTLTIQRTEQRDSAMYRCASSQDDGSTQYFGPGTRLTVL.

This clonotype was seen a few times. The rearrangement links TRBV7-8 to TRBJ2-1; D is uncertain. V shed 3 bases and J shed 0 bases, with 9 bases lying between them. Germline CDR1 and CDR2: SGHVS and FQNEAQ. This CDR3 contains 15 residues. The CDR3 sequence: CASSLAESSYNEQFF. CDR3 in DNA: TGTGCCAGCAGCTTGGCGGAAAGCTCCTACAATGAGCAGTTCTTC.

This clonotype appeared many times. The chain recombines TRBV6-2 or TRBV6-3 with TRBJ2-7; D is possibly TRBD2 (5 bases). This CDR3 has 14 residues. CDR1 and CDR2 from the germline V gene are MNHEY and SVGEGT. Between the trimmed V and J ends, which lost 5 bases and 5 bases, there was a span of 16 bases. CDR3 sequence (DNA): TGTGCCAGCAGTCACCCGTGGGAGATACACGAGCAGTACTTC. Its translation is CASSHPWEIHEQYF.

The table lists this clonotype with a few counts. The rearrangement links TRBV28 to TRBJ2-5; the D gene is possibly TRBD2 (5 bases). V lost 7 bases to trimming and J lost 1 base, with 13 bases between them. This CDR3 comprises 14 residues. CDR1 is MDHEN and CDR2 is SYDVKM in the germline V gene. CDR3 nucleotides: TGTGCCAGCAAACCCAGCGGACTCCAAGAGACCCAGTACTTC. Its translation: CASKPSGLQETQYF.

Ten or more counts support this clonotype. V usage is TRBV20-1 and J usage is TRBJ2-3; 8 bases are shared with TRBD2. The germline V gene encodes CDR1 DFQATT and CDR2 SNEGSKA (reference sequence). Trimming cost V 7 bases and J 1 base; bases outside gene matches: 10. CDR3 length equals 15 residues. In nucleotides, the CDR3 is TGCAGTGTGGGAGGAGAGACTAGCGGCACAGATACGCAGTATTTT. As protein: CSVGGETSGTDTQYF.

The chain is built from TRBV7-2 and TRBJ2-5, with 7 bases aligning to TRBD1. This CDR3 region has 15 residues. The V gene end was trimmed by 5 bases and the J gene end by 1 base; junction bases not matched to a gene: 7. Germline V gene lookup returns CDR1 SGHTA and CDR2 FQGNSA. This CDR3 reads CASSNRQGLQETQYF. DNA of the CDR3: TGTGCCAGCAGCAACCGACAGGGCCTCCAAGAGACCCAGTACTTC.

This clonotype was seen a few times. V gene TRBV5-1 combines with J gene TRBJ1-4; no firm D call. The germline V and J ends were trimmed by 0 bases and 3 bases, with 12 bases remaining between them. The germline gives CDR1 SGHRS, CDR2 YFSETQ. CDR3 length equals 16 residues. This CDR3 reads CASSLEPVGANEKLFF. CDR3 DNA sequence: TGCGCCAGCAGCTTGGAACCGGTTGGGGCTAATGAAAAACTGTTTTTT.

This clonotype showed up many times. This rearrangement joins TRBV5-1 to TRBJ1-1; D perhaps matches TRBD1 (6 bases). The length of the CDR3 is 16 residues. Germline CDR1 and CDR2: SGHRS and YFSETQ. V gave up 1 base and J gave up 4 bases, with 17 bases separating them. The DNA of the CDR3 is TGCGCCAGCAGCTTGAACCCTCACACAGGGAGCACTGAAGCTTTCTTT. Its protein is CASSLNPHTGSTEAFF.

The chain links TRBV9 to TRBJ2-2; 11 positions agree with TRBD2. The ends lost 4 bases at V and 7 bases at J; junction bases unmatched: 18. This CDR3 is 19 amino acids long. Germline V gives CDR1 SGDLS, CDR2 YYNGEE. In nucleotides, the CDR3 is TGTGCCAGCAGCCAGCGGCCAGGGATAGCGGGAGGGCCTGTCGGGGAGCTGTTTTTT. Amino acids: CASSQRPGIAGGPVGELFF.

In its sample, this clonotype was seen many times. This CDR3 is CSARDSTSGKIITYEQYF. The CDR3 DNA reads TGCAGTGCTAGAGATTCGACTAGCGGGAAGATAATTACCTACGAGCAGTACTTC. The rearrangement joins TRBV20-1 to TRBJ2-7; 11 bases agree with TRBD2. Trimming took 0 bases from V and 2 from J; bases not matched to a gene: 12. The CDR3 consists of 18 residues. In germline, CDR1 is DFQATT, CDR2 SNEGSKA (reference sequence).

This clonotype appeared many times. The chain recombines TRBV19 with TRBJ2-7, with D possibly TRBD2 on 9 matching bases. CDR1 is LNHDA and CDR2 is SQIVND in the germline V gene (reference sequence). The CDR3 consists of 17 residues. Trimming left V 3 bases short and J 0 bases short, with 18 bases between. CDR3 DNA: TGTGCCAGTAGTATTAGCGGGGGACAGGCGTTCTCCTACGAGCAGTACTTC. Its protein is CASSISGGQAFSYEQYF. Full variable domain (outside the CDR3, taken from reference TRBV19 and TRBJ2-7): DGGITQSPKYLFRKEGQNVTLSCEQNLNHDAMYWYRQDPGQGLRLIYYSQIVNDFQKGDIAEGYSVSREKKESFPLTVTSAQKNPTAFYLCASSISGGQAFSYEQYFGPGTRLTVT.

Many counts were recorded for this clonotype. J is TRBJ2-1 and V is TRBV5-1, with TRBD1 matching over 12 bases. The CDR3 spans 15 residues. V gave up 4 bases and J gave up 9 bases; unmatched junction bases: 8. Germline V gives CDR1 SGHRS, CDR2 YFSETQ. The CDR3 DNA reads as TGCGCCAGCAGCGGGGGACAGGGGGCGCGTTCTGAGCAGTTCTTC. This codes for CASSGGQGARSEQFF.

On this clonotype: A read error is possible here, since a much larger clone lies one base away. The chain has TRBV30 and TRBJ2-1; D uncertain. The germline V gene has CDR1 GTSNPN and CDR2 SVGIG (reference sequence). The CDR3 has 12 residues. CDR3 region: CPWSVTPTEQFF. The CDR3 DNA follows: TGTCCCTGGAGTGTAACGCCTACTGAGCAGTTCTTC.

This clonotype occurred many times. The V and J genes are TRBV12-5 and TRBJ2-1; 12 bases align to TRBD2. Germline lookup yields CDR1 LGHNT and CDR2 FRNRAP. Trimming at V came to 1 base and at J to 4 bases, leaving 11 bases not matched to a gene. This CDR3 comprises 19 residues. This chain's CDR3 is CASGLGTSGRHSGYNEQFF. The CDR3 nucleotides are TGTGCTAGTGGTTTGGGAACTAGCGGGAGGCATTCGGGATACAATGAGCAGTTCTTC.

The chain combines TRBV19 with TRBJ2-3; maybe TRBD2 (5 bases). From germline, CDR1 is LNHDA and CDR2 SQIVND (reference sequence). The CDR3 is made up of 13 amino acids. Between the trimmed V and J ends, which lost 3 bases and 5 bases, there was a span of 9 bases. The CDR3 loop reads CASSIGKGDTQYF. CDR3 DNA sequence: TGTGCCAGTAGTATCGGGAAGGGAGATACGCAGTATTTT.

This clonotype was detected only a few times. J is TRBJ2-2 and V is TRBV20-1; 8 positions agree with TRBD2. This CDR3 is built from 16 residues. V lost 5 bases and J lost 2; bases outside the gene matches: 10. Germline CDR1 is DFQATT and CDR2 is SNEGSKA (reference sequence). DNA of the CDR3: TGCAGTGCTCTTGTGTTGGTAGCGGGAAACACCGGGGAGCTGTTTTTT. It is translated as CSALVLVAGNTGELFF.

At least ten counts were recorded for this clonotype. The J gene is TRBJ2-2, the V gene TRBV6-1; TRBD2 aligns across 10 bases. The junction had 12 bases not matched to a gene; V was cut back by 5 bases and J by 3 bases. The CDR3 runs to 18 residues. CDR1 MNHNS and CDR2 SASEGT come from the germline V gene. CDR3 nucleotides: TGTGCCAGCAGTTCTAGCGGGAGCCAGAGGTCGGACACCGGGGAGCTGTTTTTT. Encoded protein: CASSSSGSQRSDTGELFF.

There are a few counts of this clonotype. At one boundary the junction diverges from the germline segment, which might be a read error. V gene TRBV11-2 combines with J gene TRBJ2-1; TRBD1 agrees at 7 bases. The CDR3 contains 12 residues. Germline CDR1 SGHAT, CDR2 FQNNGV. CDR3 coding DNA: TGTGCCAGCAGCCCCCGGACAGGAATCCCCCTCTTC. The encoded protein is CASSPRTGIPLF.

J is TRBJ2-3 and V is TRBV2; the match to TRBD1 covers 8 bases. Germline CDR1 reads SNHLY; CDR2 reads FYNNEI. This CDR3 region has 15 residues. J gave up 2 bases and V 7 bases, and 8 bases lay outside the gene matches. The CDR3 nucleotides read TGTGCCAGCACCCGGCAGGGGGCCCTCACAGATACGCAGTATTTT. The encoded protein is CASTRQGALTDTQYF.

This clonotype was observed at least ten times. The J gene is TRBJ2-3, the V gene TRBV5-1, with D perhaps matching TRBD2 (5 bases). Germline V CDR1 and CDR2: SGHRS, YFSETQ. V was pared by 1 base and J by 1 base, with 10 bases between. There are 15 residues in the CDR3. CDR3 sequence (DNA): TGCGCCAGCAGCTTGCGGGGTCAGGGCACAGATACGCAGTATTTT. Protein sequence: CASSLRGQGTDTQYF.

This clonotype was seen ten or more times. This chain joins TRBV4-2 and TRBJ2-1; 9 nucleotides match TRBD2. Germline CDR1 LGHNA, CDR2 YNFKEQ. CDR3 length equals 16 residues. Trimming removed 0 bases from V and 7 bases from J; junction bases left unmatched: 7. CDR3 protein: CASSQDKTSGVNEQFF. The DNA for the CDR3 is TGTGCCAGCAGCCAAGATAAGACTAGCGGTGTGAATGAGCAGTTCTTC.

This clonotype has a count of ten or more. The chain links TRBV5-1 to TRBJ1-1; the D is unclear. The CDR3 covers 16 residues. Trimming took 4 bases from V and 0 from J, leaving 16 bases between them. The germline gives CDR1 SGHRS, CDR2 YFSETQ. The CDR3 sequence: CASSRTVGPMNTEAFF. The CDR3 DNA reads as TGCGCCAGCAGCCGAACAGTTGGACCCATGAACACTGAAGCTTTCTTT.

This clonotype occurred many times. The V gene is TRBV7-8, the J gene TRBJ2-1; D may be TRBD2 (5 bases). Germline CDR1 and CDR2: SGHVS and FQNEAQ. V dropped 1 base and J dropped 0 bases, with 19 bases sitting between them. The CDR3 length is 19 residues. The CDR3 nucleotides are TGTGCCAGCAGCTTAGATCTGGCTAGCAGACGGAGCTCCTACAATGAGCAGTTCTTC. It translates to CASSLDLASRRSSYNEQFF.

The chain is built from TRBV3-1 and TRBJ2-2; perhaps TRBD1 as D (5 bases). The V gene's germline CDR1 is LGHDT and CDR2 YNNKEL (reference sequence). This CDR3 is built from 15 residues. Trimming removed 1 base at V and 8 bases at J, with 14 bases between. The CDR3 loop is CASSQGTQQGGELFF. As DNA, the CDR3 is TGTGCCAGCAGCCAAGGGACACAACAAGGGGGGGAGCTGTTTTTT.

This clonotype was found many times. The V and J genes are TRBV10-2 and TRBJ2-7; 9 positions match TRBD2. V was pared by 6 bases and J by 4 bases, with 13 bases of the junction left unmatched. Germline assignment: CDR1 WSHSY and CDR2 SAAADI. The length of the CDR3 is 16 residues. CDR3: CASSLPVAGVSYEQYF. The CDR3 DNA reads as TGCGCCAGCAGCCTACCAGTAGCGGGAGTTTCTTACGAGCAGTACTTC.

This clonotype was recorded at least ten times. The chain employs TRBV2 and TRBJ1-5, with a possible D match to TRBD1 (5 bases). Germline assignment: CDR1 SNHLY and CDR2 FYNNEI. This CDR3 has 13 residues. The V and J ends lost 6 bases and 3 bases respectively, with 9 bases between them. Here the CDR3 reads CASRLGANQPQHF. The DNA of the CDR3 is TGTGCCAGCAGGTTAGGGGCCAATCAGCCCCAGCATTTT.